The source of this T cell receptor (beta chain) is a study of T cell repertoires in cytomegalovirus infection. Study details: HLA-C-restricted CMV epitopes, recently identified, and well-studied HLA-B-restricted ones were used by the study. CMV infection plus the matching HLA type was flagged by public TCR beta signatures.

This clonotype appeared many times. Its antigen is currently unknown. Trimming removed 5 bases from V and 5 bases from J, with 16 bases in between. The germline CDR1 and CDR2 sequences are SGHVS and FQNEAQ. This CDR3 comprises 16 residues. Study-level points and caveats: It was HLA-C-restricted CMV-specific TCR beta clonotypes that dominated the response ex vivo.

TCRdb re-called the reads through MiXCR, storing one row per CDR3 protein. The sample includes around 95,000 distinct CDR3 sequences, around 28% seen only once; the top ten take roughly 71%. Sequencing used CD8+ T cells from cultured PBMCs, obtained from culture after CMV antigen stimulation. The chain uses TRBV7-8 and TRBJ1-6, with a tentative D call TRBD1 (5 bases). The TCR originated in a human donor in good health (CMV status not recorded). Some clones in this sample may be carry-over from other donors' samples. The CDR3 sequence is CASSRSRQPNNSPLHF. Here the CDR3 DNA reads TGTGCCAGCAGCAGATCCCGACAGCCTAATAATTCACCCCTCCACTTT. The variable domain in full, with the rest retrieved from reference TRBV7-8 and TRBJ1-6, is GAGVSQSPRYKVAKRGQDVALRCDPISGHVSLFWYQQALGQGPEFLTYFQNEAQLDKSGLPSDRFFAERPEGSVSTLKIQRTQQEDSAVYLCASSRSRQPNNSPLHFGNGTRLTVT.